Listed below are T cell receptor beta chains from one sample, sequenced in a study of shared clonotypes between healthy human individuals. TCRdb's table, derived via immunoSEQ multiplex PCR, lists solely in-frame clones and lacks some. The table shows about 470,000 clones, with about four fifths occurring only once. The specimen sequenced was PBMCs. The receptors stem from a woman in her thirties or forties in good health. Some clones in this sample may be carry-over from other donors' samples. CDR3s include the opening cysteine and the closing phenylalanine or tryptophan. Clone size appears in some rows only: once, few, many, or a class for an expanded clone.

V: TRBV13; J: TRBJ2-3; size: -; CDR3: CASSPPAGSGRDTQYF
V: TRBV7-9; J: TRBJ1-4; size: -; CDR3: CASAGTGDEKLFF
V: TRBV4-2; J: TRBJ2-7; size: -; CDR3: CASSQGGGSYEQYF
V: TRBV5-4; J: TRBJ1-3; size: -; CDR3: CASSFVPSGNTIYF
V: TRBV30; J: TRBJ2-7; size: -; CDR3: CAWSDRDYEQYF
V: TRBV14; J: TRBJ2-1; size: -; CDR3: CASSQVKGTQQFF
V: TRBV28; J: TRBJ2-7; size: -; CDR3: CASSRRGTYEQYF
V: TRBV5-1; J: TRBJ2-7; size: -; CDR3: CASSSAGTGTYEQYF
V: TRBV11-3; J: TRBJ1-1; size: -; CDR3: CASSRTDRGIAFF
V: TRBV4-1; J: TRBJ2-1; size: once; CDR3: CASSPSAGSSYNEQFF
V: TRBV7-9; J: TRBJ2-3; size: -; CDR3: CASSIPRAPLLDTQYF
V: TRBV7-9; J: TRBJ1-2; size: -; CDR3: CASSWAGQNYGYTF
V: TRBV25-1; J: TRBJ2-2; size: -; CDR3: CASSEVGELFF
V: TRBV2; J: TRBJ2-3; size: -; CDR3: CASRYRGGTDTQYF
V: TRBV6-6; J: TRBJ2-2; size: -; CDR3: CASRTRDRYTGELFF
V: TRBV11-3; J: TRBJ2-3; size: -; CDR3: CASSFTSGTDTQYF
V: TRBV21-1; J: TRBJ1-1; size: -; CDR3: CASSTWDRPNTEAFF
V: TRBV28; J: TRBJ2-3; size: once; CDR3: CASSSPSSFGDTQYF
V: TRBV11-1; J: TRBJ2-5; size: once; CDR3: CASSSGQQETQYF
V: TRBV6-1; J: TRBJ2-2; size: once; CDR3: CASREGAAGELFF
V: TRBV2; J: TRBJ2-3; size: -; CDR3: CASDTSTDTQYF
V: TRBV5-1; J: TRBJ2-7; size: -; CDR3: CASSSQGQGAAYEQYF
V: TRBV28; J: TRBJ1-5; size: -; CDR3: CASRGTGVGNQPQHF
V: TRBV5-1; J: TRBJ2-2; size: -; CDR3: CASSGGQGGNTGELFF
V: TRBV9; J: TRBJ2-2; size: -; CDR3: CASGVRDFLGVNTGELFF
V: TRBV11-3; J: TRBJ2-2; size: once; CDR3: CASSLVRGTGELFF
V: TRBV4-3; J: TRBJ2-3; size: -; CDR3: CASSQRPGLAGGRGDTQYF
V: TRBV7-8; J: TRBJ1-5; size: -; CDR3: CASSPGTGVQPQHF
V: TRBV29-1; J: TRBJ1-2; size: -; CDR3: CSVGRVADGYTF
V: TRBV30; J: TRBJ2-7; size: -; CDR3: CAWSVWGREQYF
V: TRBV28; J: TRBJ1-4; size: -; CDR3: CASSLNPGPTNEKLFF
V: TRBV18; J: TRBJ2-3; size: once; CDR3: CASSEGLGTDTQYF
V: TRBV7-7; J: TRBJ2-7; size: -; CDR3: CASSLTTEAYEQYF
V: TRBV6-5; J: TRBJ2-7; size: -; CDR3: CASSASGAYEQYF
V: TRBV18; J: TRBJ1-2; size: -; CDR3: CASSPPGFGYTF
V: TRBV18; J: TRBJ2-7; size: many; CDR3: CASSQEDGSYEQYF
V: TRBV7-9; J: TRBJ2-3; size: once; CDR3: CASSSGQGKDTQYF
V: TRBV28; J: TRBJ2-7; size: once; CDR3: CASFISGRSYEQYF
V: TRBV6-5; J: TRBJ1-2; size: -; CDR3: CASSYGYTF
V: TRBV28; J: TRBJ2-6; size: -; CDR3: CASSLPGGSGANVLTF
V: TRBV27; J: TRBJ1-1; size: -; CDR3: CASSLGREWDTEAFF
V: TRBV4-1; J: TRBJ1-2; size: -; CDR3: CASSPLGRTTGYTF